The 28 T cell receptor beta chains given below trace back to one sample, sequenced in a study of T cells in Graves' hyperthyroidism and ophthalmopathy. TCR beta CDR3 region amplification was performed from RNA transcripts. Initially, a first-round RT-PCR of the TCR CDR3 employed the HTBI primer set. Via MiXCR, TCRdb re-called the multiplex PCR reads, giving one row per CDR3 protein. Counted here are about 840,000 distinct CDR3 sequences, over 35% occurring once; the ten biggest clones make up roughly 8.3%. The sequenced sample consisted of blood. These receptors were taken from a man aged 18 to 35 with Graves' hyperthyroidism.

The chain carries TRBV7-8 and TRBJ1-5, with D possibly TRBD1 on 6 matching bases. Germline V gene data show CDR1 as SGHVS and CDR2 as FQNEAQ. The length of the CDR3 is 16 residues. With 5 bases removed from V and 1 base from J, the gap between germline ends came to 15 bases. The CDR3 bases are TGTGCCAGCAGCCCCCAAGGGGGGCTGAGCAATCAGCCCCAGCATTTT. This translates into CASSPQGGLSNQPQHF.

This clonotype was seen more than once but under ten times. The J gene is TRBJ2-5, the V gene TRBV13; D is uncertain. The CDR3 is made up of 14 amino acids. Germline CDR1 is PRHDT and CDR2 is FYEKMQ (reference sequence). V lost 6 bases and J 1 base, leaving 12 bases between the germline ends. As DNA, the CDR3 is TGTGCCAGCAGTTTGCCCCCGCTCCAAGAGACCCAGTACTTC. Protein product: CASSLPPLQETQYF.

The V gene is TRBV10-3, the J gene TRBJ1-5; D gene ambiguous. CDR1 and CDR2 from the germline V gene are ENHRY and SYGVKD. Trimming cost V 10 bases and J 7 bases, with 11 bases left between them. The CDR3 consists of 11 residues. CDR3 in DNA: TGTGCCAGCCAAAGTTGGCAGCCCCAGCATTTT. The encoded protein is CASQSWQPQHF.

This clonotype was detected only once. The chain combines TRBV6-1 with TRBJ1-6; D gene ambiguous. The CDR3 is 15 amino acids. With 4 bases removed from V and 0 bases from J, the gap between germline ends came to 7 bases. Germline loops: CDR1 MNHNS, CDR2 SASEGT. CDR3 sequence (DNA): TGTGCCAGCAGTGCCTCAGGCTCCTATAATTCACCCCTCCACTTT. Its protein is CASSASGSYNSPLHF.

This clonotype was counted at least ten times. V usage is TRBV9 and J usage is TRBJ2-7; 10 nucleotides agree with TRBD2. CDR3 length: 14 amino acids. In germline, CDR1 is SGDLS, CDR2 YYNGEE. The V segment lost 3 bases and the J segment 5 bases; nucleotides outside the gene matches: 5. CDR3 nucleotides: TGTGCCAGCAGCGCTCTAGCGGGAGTCCACGAGCAGTACTTC. Its protein is CASSALAGVHEQYF.

V is TRBV12-3 or TRBV12-4 and J is TRBJ1-6; D uncertain. The CDR3 runs 15 residues. V gave up 5 bases and J gave up 6 bases, with 14 bases separating them. The CDR3: CASSTTGWGNSPLHF. The CDR3 DNA sequence: TGTGCCAGCAGTACGACGGGCTGGGGTAATTCACCCCTCCACTTT.

V is TRBV29-1 and J is TRBJ2-3; D tentatively reads TRBD1 or TRBD2 (5 bases each). CDR1 is SQVTM and CDR2 is ANQGSEA in the germline V gene. The length of the CDR3 is 15 residues. Deletions cut 4 bases from V and 3 bases from J, with 17 bases between. The CDR3 bases are TGCAGCGTTGCCCGGGGCCAACATTTAACAGATACGCAGTATTTT. Translating it yields CSVARGQHLTDTQYF.

V usage is TRBV5-1 and J usage is TRBJ2-7, with 7 bases aligning to TRBD2. The trim removed 0 bases at V and 5 bases at J, leaving 8 bases unmatched. The CDR3 length is 15 residues. The germline CDR1 and CDR2 sequences are SGHRS and YFSETQ. CDR3 protein: CASSLDVGGFNEQYF. Written as DNA, the CDR3 is TGCGCCAGCAGCTTGGATGTCGGGGGGTTCAACGAGCAGTACTTC.

This clonotype was observed many times. This chain connects TRBV7-6 to TRBJ1-1, with 7 positions matching TRBD1. The ends lost 1 base at V and 5 bases at J; junction bases unmatched: 4. Germline V lookup: CDR1 SGHVS, CDR2 FNYEAQ. The CDR3 loop spans 14 amino acids. CDR3 DNA: TGTGCCAGCAGCTTAGAAGAACAGGGGACTGAAGCTTTCTTT. It translates to CASSLEEQGTEAFF.

The chain couples TRBV7-2 to TRBJ2-5; 10 bases are shared with TRBD1. This CDR3 region has 14 residues. Losses at the gene ends were 1 base for V and 7 bases for J; bases not matched to a gene: 3. Germline V gene data show CDR1 as SGHTA and CDR2 as FQGNSA. The CDR3 region is CASSLGGTGVTQYF. The CDR3 DNA sequence: TGTGCCAGCAGCTTAGGAGGGACAGGGGTGACCCAGTACTTC.

This clonotype was recorded at least ten times. This chain joins TRBV24-1 and TRBJ1-1; the match to TRBD1 covers 7 bases. The CDR3 spans 12 residues. The J segment lost 8 bases and the V segment lost 3 bases, leaving 2 bases of the junction unmatched. Germline assignment: CDR1 KGHDR and CDR2 SFDVKD. CDR3 in DNA: TGTGCCACCAGTGATCGGGACAGCGAAGCTTTCTTT. This codes for CATSDRDSEAFF.

The chain carries TRBV7-8 and TRBJ2-7; unclear D gene. This CDR3 region has 12 residues. Germline CDR1 is SGHVS and CDR2 is FQNEAQ. V lost 3 bases to trimming and J lost 6 bases, with 9 bases between them. The CDR3 spells CASSLNIGEQYF. The CDR3, as DNA: TGTGCCAGCAGCTTGAATATCGGCGAGCAGTACTTC. The full variable domain, rest sourced from reference TRBV7-8 and TRBJ2-7, is GAGVSQSPRYKVAKRGQDVALRCDPISGHVSLFWYQQALGQGPEFLTYFQNEAQLDKSGLPSDRFFAERPEGSVSTLKIQRTQQEDSAVYLCASSLNIGEQYFGPGTRLTVT.

The chain uses TRBV2 and TRBJ2-5, with 9 nucleotides matching TRBD2. V lost 4 bases to trimming and J lost 1 base; unmatched junction nucleotides: 1. The CDR3 spans 14 residues. The germline V gene has CDR1 SNHLY and CDR2 FYNNEI. The CDR3: CASSAREGQETQYF. The CDR3, as DNA: TGTGCCAGCAGTGCGCGGGAGGGCCAAGAGACCCAGTACTTC.

This chain uses TRBV10-3 with TRBJ1-2; D is undetermined. Trimming took off 3 bases at V and 4 bases at J, with 9 bases between the two ends. The CDR3 consists of 13 residues. Germline CDR1 ENHRY, CDR2 SYGVKD. Here the CDR3 DNA reads TGTGCCATCAGTGACAACCGCGGCTATGGCTACACCTTC. Amino acids: CAISDNRGYGYTF.

The V call is TRBV7-3, the J call TRBJ2-5, with 8 bases lining up with TRBD2. This CDR3 contains 17 residues. Germline CDR1 reads SGHTA; CDR2 reads FQGTGA. Trimming took 5 bases from V and 1 from J; bases not matched to a gene: 12. The CDR3 bases are TGTGCCAGCAGCCAAGCGATGACGGGGGGGGGCCAAGAGACCCAGTACTTC. Translation gives CASSQAMTGGGQETQYF. The full variable domain, with the rest looked up from reference TRBV7-3 and TRBJ2-5, is GAGVSQTPSNKVTEKGKYVELRCDPISGHTALYWYRQSLGQGPEFLIYFQGTGAADDSGLPNDRFFAVRPEGSVSTLKIQRTERGDSAVYLCASSQAMTGGGQETQYFGPGTRLLVL.

This clonotype showed up just a few times. At one of its ends the junction is not consistent with the germline gene, which may arise from a read error. The rearrangement links TRBV19 to TRBJ2-5; D possibly corresponds to TRBD1 (6 bases). Germline lookup yields CDR1 LNHDA and CDR2 SQIVND (reference sequence). The CDR3 has 15 amino acids. The CDR3 nucleotides read TGTGCCAGTAGTACCTGGACAGAACCCCAAGAGGCCCAGTACTTC. It translates to CASSTWTEPQEAQYF.

V usage is TRBV12-3 or TRBV12-4 and J usage is TRBJ1-1, with a tentative D call TRBD1 (6 bases). V shed 6 bases and J shed 4 bases, with 18 bases lying between them. This CDR3 contains 15 residues. The CDR3 DNA sequence: TGTGCCAGCAGCTTTCTCATAACAGGGAGCACTGAAGCTTTCTTT. As protein: CASSFLITGSTEAFF.

The rearrangement links TRBV6-6 to TRBJ2-5, with D possibly TRBD1 on 6 matching bases. This CDR3 contains 14 residues. Germline lookup yields CDR1 MNHNY and CDR2 SVGAGI (reference sequence). Trimming took off 2 bases at V and 0 bases at J, with 7 bases between the two ends. As DNA, the CDR3 is TGTGCCAGCAGTTACCGGGACAACCAAGAGACCCAGTACTTC. This translates into CASSYRDNQETQYF.

The sample holds one count of this clonotype. The chain is built from TRBV5-1 and TRBJ2-2; TRBD1 matches at 7 bases. The germline V gene has CDR1 SGHRS and CDR2 YFSETQ. V was pared by 3 bases and J by 3 bases, with 14 bases of the junction left unmatched. This CDR3 is 18 amino acids long. The DNA of the CDR3 is TGCGCCAGCAGCTCGGCCCGAATGACAGGGCTCGACACCGGGGAGCTGTTTTTT. Its translation: CASSSARMTGLDTGELFF.

Remarks on this clonotype: This may be a read error: a much more frequent sequence differs by one nucleotide. The chain recombines TRBV11-1 with TRBJ1-2; D unclear. Germline CDR1 SGHAT, CDR2 FQDESV (reference sequence). The CDR3 contains 12 residues. Written as DNA, the CDR3 is TGTGCCAGCACCCCGCAGGACTATGGCCACACCTTC. Protein product: CASTPQDYGHTF.

The V gene is TRBV2, the J gene TRBJ2-2; TRBD1 might be the D (5 bases). CDR1 is SNHLY, CDR2 FYNNEI, per germline. Trimming stripped 2 bases from V and 7 bases from J, with 11 bases between. This CDR3 contains 14 residues. The CDR3 DNA reads as TGTGCCAGCAGTGAAAATGTAGGGGTCGGGGAGCTGTTTTTT. As protein: CASSENVGVGELFF.

This clonotype has only a few counts. The DNA for the CDR3 is TGTGCCAGCAGCTTAGTACAGCCTAATCAGCCCCAGCATTTT. Its protein is CASSLVQPNQPQHF. The rearrangement uses TRBV7-8 and TRBJ1-5; unclear D gene. This CDR3 is built from 14 residues. V dropped 1 base and J dropped 4 bases, with 8 bases sitting between them. Germline CDR1 and CDR2: SGHVS and FQNEAQ.

The chain recombines TRBV2 with TRBJ1-1; the D is unclear. V shed 4 bases and J shed 10 bases, with 16 bases lying between them. Germline CDR1 reads SNHLY; CDR2 reads FYNNEI. CDR3 size: 13 residues. CDR3: CASSGSSGSRAFF. DNA for the CDR3: TGTGCCAGCAGTGGATCGAGCGGGAGTCGAGCTTTCTTT.

The table lists this clonotype with many counts. The CDR3 region is CATRGEGNQPQHF. CDR3 DNA sequence: TGTGCCACCAGGGGAGAGGGGAATCAGCCCCAGCATTTT. This chain uses TRBV24-1 with TRBJ1-5; a weak D match, TRBD1 (5 bases). CDR1 and CDR2 from the germline V gene are KGHDR and SFDVKD. CDR3 length: 13 residues. The V end was cut by 7 bases, the J end by 4 bases, with 10 bases between.

This clonotype was seen at least ten times. This chain uses TRBV7-6 with TRBJ1-3; D ambiguous. This CDR3 is 16 amino acids long. The germline V gene encodes CDR1 SGHVS and CDR2 FNYEAQ. The germline V and J ends were trimmed by 4 bases and 0 bases, with 13 bases remaining between them. CDR3: CASSSTDGASGNTIYF. DNA of the CDR3: TGTGCCAGCAGCTCGACGGACGGCGCCTCTGGAAACACCATATATTTT.

This clonotype was recorded many times. The genes are TRBV7-8 and TRBJ1-4; D is uncertain. There are 13 residues in the CDR3. V was clipped by 0 bases and J by 7 bases, with 6 bases between them. The germline CDR1 and CDR2 sequences are SGHVS and FQNEAQ. The DNA for the CDR3 is TGTGCCAGCAGCTTAGCCGGAGGTGAAAAACTGTTTTTT. Translation gives CASSLAGGEKLFF. Combining the CDR3 with reference TRBV7-8 and TRBJ1-4 gives the whole variable domain GAGVSQSPRYKVAKRGQDVALRCDPISGHVSLFWYQQALGQGPEFLTYFQNEAQLDKSGLPSDRFFAERPEGSVSTLKIQRTQQEDSAVYLCASSLAGGEKLFFGSGTQLSVL.

This clonotype has just a few counts. The chain combines TRBV12-3 or TRBV12-4 with TRBJ2-7; possible D gene TRBD1, 6 bases. Trimming took 5 bases from V and 3 from J, leaving 11 bases between them. The CDR3 is made up of 13 amino acids. Here the CDR3 reads CASSRRDIYEQYF. DNA for the CDR3: TGTGCCAGCAGTCGCCGGGACATCTACGAGCAGTACTTC.

To note about this clonotype: The junction departs from germline at one end; a sequencing error may be responsible. The gene calls are TRBV25-1 and TRBJ1-2; the match to TRBD1 covers 8 bases. CDR1 and CDR2 from the germline V gene are MGHDK and SYGVNS. This CDR3 is built from 14 residues. CDR3 region: CACSASTGDYGYTF. CDR3 nucleotides: TGTGCCTGCAGTGCTTCGACAGGGGACTATGGCTACACCTTC.